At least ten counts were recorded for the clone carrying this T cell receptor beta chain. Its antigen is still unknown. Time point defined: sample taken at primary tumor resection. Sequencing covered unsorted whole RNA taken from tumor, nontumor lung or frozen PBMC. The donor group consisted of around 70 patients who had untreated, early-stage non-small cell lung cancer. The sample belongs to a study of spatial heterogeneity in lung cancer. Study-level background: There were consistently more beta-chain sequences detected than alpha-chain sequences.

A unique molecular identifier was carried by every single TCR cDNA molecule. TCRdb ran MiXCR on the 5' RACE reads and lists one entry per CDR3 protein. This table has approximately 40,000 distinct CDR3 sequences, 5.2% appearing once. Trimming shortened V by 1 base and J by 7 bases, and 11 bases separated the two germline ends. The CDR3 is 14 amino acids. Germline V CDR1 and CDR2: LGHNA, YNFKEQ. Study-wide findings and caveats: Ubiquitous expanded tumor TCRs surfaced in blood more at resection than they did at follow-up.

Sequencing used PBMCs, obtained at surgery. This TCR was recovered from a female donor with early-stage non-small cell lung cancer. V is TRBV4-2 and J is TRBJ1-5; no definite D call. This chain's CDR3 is CASSQAAAGQPQHF. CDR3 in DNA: TGTGCCAGCAGCCAAGCCGCGGCGGGGCAGCCCCAGCATTTT.